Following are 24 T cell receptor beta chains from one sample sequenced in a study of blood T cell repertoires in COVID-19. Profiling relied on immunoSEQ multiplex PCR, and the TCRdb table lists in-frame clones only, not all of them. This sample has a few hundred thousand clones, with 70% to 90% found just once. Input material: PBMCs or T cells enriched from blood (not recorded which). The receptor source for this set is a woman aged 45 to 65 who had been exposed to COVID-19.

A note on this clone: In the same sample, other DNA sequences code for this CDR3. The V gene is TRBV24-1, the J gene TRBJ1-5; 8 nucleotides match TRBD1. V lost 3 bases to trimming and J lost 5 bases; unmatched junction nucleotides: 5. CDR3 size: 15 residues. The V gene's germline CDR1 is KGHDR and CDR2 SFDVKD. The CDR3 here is CATSDPGTGDQPQHF. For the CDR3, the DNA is TGTGCCACCAGTGATCCCGGGACAGGAGATCAGCCCCAGCATTTT.

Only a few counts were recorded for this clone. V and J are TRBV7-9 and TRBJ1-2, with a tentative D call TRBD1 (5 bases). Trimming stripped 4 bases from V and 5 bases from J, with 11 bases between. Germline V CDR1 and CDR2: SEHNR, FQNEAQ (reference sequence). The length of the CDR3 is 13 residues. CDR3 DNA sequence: TGTGCCAGCAGCTCCGGGACTCGATATGGCTACACCTTC. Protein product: CASSSGTRYGYTF.

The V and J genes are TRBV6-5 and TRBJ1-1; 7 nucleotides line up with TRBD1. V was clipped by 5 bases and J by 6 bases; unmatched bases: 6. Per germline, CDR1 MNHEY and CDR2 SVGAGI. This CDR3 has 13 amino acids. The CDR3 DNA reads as TGTGCCAGCAGTCCGACAGGGAATGCTGAAGCTTTCTTT. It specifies CASSPTGNAEAFF.

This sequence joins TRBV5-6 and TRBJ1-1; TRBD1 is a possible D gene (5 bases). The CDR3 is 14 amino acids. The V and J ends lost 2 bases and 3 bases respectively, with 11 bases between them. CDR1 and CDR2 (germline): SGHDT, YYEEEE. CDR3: CASSFQGGYTEAFF. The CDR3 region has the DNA TGTGCCAGCAGCTTTCAGGGAGGGTACACTGAAGCTTTCTTT.

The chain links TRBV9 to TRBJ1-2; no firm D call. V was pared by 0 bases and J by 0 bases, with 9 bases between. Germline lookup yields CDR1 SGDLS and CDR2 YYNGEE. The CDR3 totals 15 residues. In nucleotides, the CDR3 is TGTGCCAGCAGCGTAGCAACAGTCCCTAACTATGGCTACACCTTC. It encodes CASSVATVPNYGYTF.

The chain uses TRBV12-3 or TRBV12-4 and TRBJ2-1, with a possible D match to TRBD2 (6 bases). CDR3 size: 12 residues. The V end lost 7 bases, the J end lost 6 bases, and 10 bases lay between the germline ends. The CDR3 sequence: CASNGLPNEQFF. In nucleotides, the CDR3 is TGTGCCAGCAACGGACTACCCAATGAGCAGTTCTTC.

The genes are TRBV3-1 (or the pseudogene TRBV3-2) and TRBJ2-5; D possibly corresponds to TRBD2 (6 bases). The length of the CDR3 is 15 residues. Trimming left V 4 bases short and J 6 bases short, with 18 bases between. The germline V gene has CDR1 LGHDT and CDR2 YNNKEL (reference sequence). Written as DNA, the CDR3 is TGTGCCAGCAGCCCCCTGGGAGGCACTCAAAAGACCCAGTACTTC. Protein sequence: CASSPLGGTQKTQYF.

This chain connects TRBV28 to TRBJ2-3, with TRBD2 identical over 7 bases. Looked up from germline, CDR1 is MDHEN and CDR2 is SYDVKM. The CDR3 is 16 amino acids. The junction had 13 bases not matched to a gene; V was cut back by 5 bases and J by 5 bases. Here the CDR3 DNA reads TGTGCCAGCAGTACCTCGACACGACTAGCAGTAGATACGCAGTATTTT. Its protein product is CASSTSTRLAVDTQYF. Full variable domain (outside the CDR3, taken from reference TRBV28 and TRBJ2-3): DVKVTQSSRYLVKRTGEKVFLECVQDMDHENMFWYRQDPGLGLRLIYFSYDVKMKEKGDIPEGYSVSREKKERFSLILESASTNQTSMYLCASSTSTRLAVDTQYFGPGTRLTVL.

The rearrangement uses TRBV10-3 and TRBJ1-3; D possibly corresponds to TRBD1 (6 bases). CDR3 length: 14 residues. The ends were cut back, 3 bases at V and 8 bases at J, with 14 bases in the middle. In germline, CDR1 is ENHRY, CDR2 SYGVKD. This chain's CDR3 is CAISDRDKGDTIYF. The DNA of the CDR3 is TGTGCCATCAGTGATCGGGACAAGGGGGACACCATATATTTT.

CDR3 sequence reads: CASSPRGGLLPNTQYF. The DNA of the CDR3 is TGTGCCAGCAGTCCTAGGGGGGGGCTTCTTCCGAATACGCAGTATTTT. V is TRBV7-2 and J is TRBJ2-3; D may be TRBD2 (7 bases). The CDR3 covers 16 residues. Germline-derived CDR1 and CDR2 are SGHTA and FQGNSA. With 6 bases removed from V and 7 bases from J, the gap between germline ends came to 23 bases.

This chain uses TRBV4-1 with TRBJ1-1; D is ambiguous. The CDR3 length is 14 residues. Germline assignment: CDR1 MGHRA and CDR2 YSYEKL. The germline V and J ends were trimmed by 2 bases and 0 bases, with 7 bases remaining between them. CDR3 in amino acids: CASSQPELNTEAFF. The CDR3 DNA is TGCGCCAGCAGCCAACCCGAGCTGAACACTGAAGCTTTCTTT.

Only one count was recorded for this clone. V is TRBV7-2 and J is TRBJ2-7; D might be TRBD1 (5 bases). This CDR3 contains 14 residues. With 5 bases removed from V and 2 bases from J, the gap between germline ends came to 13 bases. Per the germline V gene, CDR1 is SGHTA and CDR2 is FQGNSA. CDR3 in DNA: TGTGCCAGCAGCCAGGGTCTTCTCCCCTACGAGCAGTACTTC. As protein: CASSQGLLPYEQYF.

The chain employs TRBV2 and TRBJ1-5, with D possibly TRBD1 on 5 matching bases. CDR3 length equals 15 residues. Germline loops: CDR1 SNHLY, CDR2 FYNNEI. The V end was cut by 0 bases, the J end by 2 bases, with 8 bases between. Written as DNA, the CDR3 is TGTGCCAGCAGTGAAGCGCTAGGGGGCAATCAGCCCCAGCATTTT. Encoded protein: CASSEALGGNQPQHF.

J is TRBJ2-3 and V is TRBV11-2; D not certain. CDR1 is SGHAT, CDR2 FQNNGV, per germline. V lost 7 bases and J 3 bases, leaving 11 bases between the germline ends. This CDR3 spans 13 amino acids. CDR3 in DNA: TGTGCCAGCACCCCGGGTAGTACAGATACGCAGTATTTT. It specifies CASTPGSTDTQYF.

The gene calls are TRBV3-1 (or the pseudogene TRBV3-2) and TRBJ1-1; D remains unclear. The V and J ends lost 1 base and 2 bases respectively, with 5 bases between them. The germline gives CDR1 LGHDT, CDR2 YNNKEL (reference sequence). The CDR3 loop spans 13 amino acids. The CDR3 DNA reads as TGTGCCAGCAGCCAAGGCGATAACACTGAAGCTTTCTTT. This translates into CASSQGDNTEAFF.

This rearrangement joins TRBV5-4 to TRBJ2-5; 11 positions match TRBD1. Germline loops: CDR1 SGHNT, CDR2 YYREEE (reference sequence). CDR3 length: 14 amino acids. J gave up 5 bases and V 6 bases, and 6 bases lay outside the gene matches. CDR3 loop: CASTGTGGEETQYF. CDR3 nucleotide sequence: TGTGCCAGCACGGGGACAGGGGGGGAGGAGACCCAGTACTTC.

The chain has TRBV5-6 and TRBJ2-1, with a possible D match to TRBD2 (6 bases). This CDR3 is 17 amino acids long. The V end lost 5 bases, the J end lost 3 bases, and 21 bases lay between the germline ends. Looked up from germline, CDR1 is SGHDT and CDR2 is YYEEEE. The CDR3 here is CASSRGRGGRVYNEQFF. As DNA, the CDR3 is TGTGCCAGCAGTAGAGGGCGGGGCGGTAGAGTCTACAATGAGCAGTTCTTC.

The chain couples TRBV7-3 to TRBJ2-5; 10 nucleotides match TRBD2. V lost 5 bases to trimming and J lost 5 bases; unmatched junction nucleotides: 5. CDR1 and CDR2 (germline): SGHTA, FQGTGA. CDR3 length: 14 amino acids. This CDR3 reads CASSPQTSGETQYF. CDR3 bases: TGTGCCAGCAGCCCCCAGACTAGCGGGGAGACCCAGTACTTC.

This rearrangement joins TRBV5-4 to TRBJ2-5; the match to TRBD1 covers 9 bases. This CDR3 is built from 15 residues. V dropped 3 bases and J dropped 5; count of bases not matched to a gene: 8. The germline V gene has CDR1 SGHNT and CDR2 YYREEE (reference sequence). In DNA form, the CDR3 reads TGTGCCAGCAGCTCCTCGGGACAGGGCTTGGAGACCCAGTACTTC. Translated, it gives CASSSSGQGLETQYF. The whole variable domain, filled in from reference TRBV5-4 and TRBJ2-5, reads ETGVTQSPTHLIKTRGQQVTLRCSSQSGHNTVSWYQQALGQGPQFIFQYYREEENGRGNFPPRFSGLQFPNYSSELNVNALELDDSALYLCASSSSGQGLETQYFGPGTRLLVL.

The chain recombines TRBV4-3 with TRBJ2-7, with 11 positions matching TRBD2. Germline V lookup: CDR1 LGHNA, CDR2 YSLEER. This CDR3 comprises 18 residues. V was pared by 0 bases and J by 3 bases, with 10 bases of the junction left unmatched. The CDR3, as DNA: TGCGCCAGCAGCCAAGATACCCCTAGCGGGGGGTCTTTCTACGAGCAGTACTTC. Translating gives CASSQDTPSGGSFYEQYF.

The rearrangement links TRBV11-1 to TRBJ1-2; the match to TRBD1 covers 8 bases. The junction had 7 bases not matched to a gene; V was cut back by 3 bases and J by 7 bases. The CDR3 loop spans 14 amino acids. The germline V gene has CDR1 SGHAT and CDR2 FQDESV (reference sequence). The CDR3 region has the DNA TGTGCCAGCAGCTTTGGACAGGGTTTGTCTGGCTACACCTTC. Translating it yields CASSFGQGLSGYTF. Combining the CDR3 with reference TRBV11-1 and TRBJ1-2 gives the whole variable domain EAEVAQSPRYKITEKSQAVAFWCDPISGHATLYWYRQILGQGPELLVQFQDESVVDDSQLPKDRFSAERLKGVDSTLKIQPAELGDSAMYLCASSFGQGLSGYTFGSGTRLTVV.

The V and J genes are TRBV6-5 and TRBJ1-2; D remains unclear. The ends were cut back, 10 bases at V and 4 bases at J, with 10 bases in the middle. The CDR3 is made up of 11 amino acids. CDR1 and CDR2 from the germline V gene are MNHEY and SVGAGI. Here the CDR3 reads CATEASYGYTF. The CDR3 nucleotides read TGTGCCACTGAGGCTTCCTATGGCTACACCTTC.

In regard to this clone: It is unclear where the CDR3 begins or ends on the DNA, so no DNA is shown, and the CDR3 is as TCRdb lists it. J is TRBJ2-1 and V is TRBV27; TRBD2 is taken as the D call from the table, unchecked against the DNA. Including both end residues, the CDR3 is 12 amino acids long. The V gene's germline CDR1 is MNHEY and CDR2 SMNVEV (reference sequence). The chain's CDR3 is CASSSSVGGQFF.

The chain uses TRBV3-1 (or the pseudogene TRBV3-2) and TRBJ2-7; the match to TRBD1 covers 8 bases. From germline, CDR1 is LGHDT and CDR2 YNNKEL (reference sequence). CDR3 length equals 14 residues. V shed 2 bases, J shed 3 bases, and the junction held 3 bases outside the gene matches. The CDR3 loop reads CASSQIRGHYEQYF. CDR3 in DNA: TGTGCCAGCAGCCAAATCAGGGGGCACTACGAGCAGTACTTC.